The 27 T cell receptor beta chains below all came from one sample that was sequenced in a study of T cell changes during pregnancy in multiple sclerosis. Using immunoSEQ multiplex PCR, the repertoire was profiled, and TCRdb retains in-frame clones only, with some absent. Of 70,000 to 95,000 clones listed, approximately 95% were seen once; the top ten hold over 3.5%. The sample here was peripheral blood, taken in the first trimester of pregnancy. Receptors were obtained from a female donor with multiple sclerosis, enrolled in a pregnancy study.

This chain connects TRBV21-1 to TRBJ2-1; TRBD1 is the table's D call, not checked against the DNA. TRBV21-1 is a listed pseudogene. CDR3 length: 17 amino acids. CDR3 region: CASSEQDSRISYNEQFF. The CDR3 nucleotides are TGTGCCAGCAGCGAACAGGACAGTCGAATCTCCTACAATGAGCAGTTCTTC.

The rearrangement links TRBV2 to TRBJ1-1; 9 nucleotides line up with TRBD1. The CDR3 extends over 13 amino acids. The junction had 4 bases not matched to a gene; V was cut back by 6 bases and J by 5 bases. Germline V gene lookup returns CDR1 SNHLY and CDR2 FYNNEI. As DNA, the CDR3 is TGTGCCAGCAGCACGACAGGGGGAACTGAAGCTTTCTTT. It translates to CASSTTGGTEAFF.

The J gene is TRBJ2-7, the V gene TRBV19; TRBD1 matches at 8 bases. This CDR3 is 15 amino acids long. Germline lookup yields CDR1 LNHDA and CDR2 SQIVND (reference sequence). J lost 3 bases, V lost 2 bases, and 6 bases had no gene match. CDR3 loop: CASSIRGQDFYEQYF. The CDR3 nucleotides are TGTGCCAGTAGTATAAGGGGACAGGATTTCTACGAGCAGTACTTC.

The V gene is TRBV18, the J gene TRBJ1-2; D may be TRBD1 (6 bases). This CDR3 comprises 13 residues. The V gene's germline CDR1 is KGHSH and CDR2 LQKENI. The ends were cut back, 3 bases at V and 5 bases at J, with 10 bases in the middle. The CDR3 region has the DNA TGTGCCAGCTCACCTGGGGGCCAATATGGCTACACCTTC. It translates to CASSPGGQYGYTF.

This clone was detected a few times. The chain couples TRBV2 to TRBJ1-2; D call uncertain. Trimming cost V 1 base and J 1 base, with 7 bases left between them. From germline, CDR1 is SNHLY and CDR2 FYNNEI. The CDR3 is 14 residues long. The DNA of the CDR3 is TGTGCCAGCAGTGAAGGGGCAGTTAACTATGGCTACACCTTC. Translated: CASSEGAVNYGYTF.

J is TRBJ1-1 and V is TRBV6-6; D is unresolved. There are 13 residues in the CDR3. Germline loops: CDR1 MNHNY, CDR2 SVGAGI (reference sequence). V was clipped by 2 bases and J by 0 bases, with 4 bases between them. CDR3 bases: TGTGCCAGCAGTTACGCGTTGAACACTGAAGCTTTCTTT. As protein: CASSYALNTEAFF.

This sequence joins TRBV30 and TRBJ1-6; D remains unclear. This CDR3 is 14 amino acids long. Per germline, CDR1 GTSNPN and CDR2 SVGIG (reference sequence). Trimming took 0 bases from V and 7 from J, leaving 10 bases between them. CDR3 DNA sequence: TGTGCCTGGAGTGTCGCAGATGGCAATTCACCCCTCCACTTT. It codes for CAWSVADGNSPLHF.

The V and J genes are TRBV6-1 and TRBJ1-5; D is uncertain. The CDR3 loop spans 14 amino acids. V was clipped by 4 bases and J by 0 bases, with 7 bases between them. The germline gives CDR1 MNHNS, CDR2 SASEGT. CDR3 sequence: CASSGLVSNQPQHF. The CDR3 DNA sequence: TGTGCCAGCAGTGGGCTTGTTAGCAATCAGCCCCAGCATTTT.

The rearrangement joins TRBV2 to TRBJ2-1; 13 nucleotides agree with TRBD2. The germline V gene encodes CDR1 SNHLY and CDR2 FYNNEI. CDR3 length: 15 residues. With 6 bases clipped from V and 9 bases from J, the junction kept 8 bases outside the gene matches. The CDR3 coding sequence is TGTGCCAGCAGCCAAACTAGCGGGGGGGCCACTGAGCAGTTCTTC. This codes for CASSQTSGGATEQFF.

This chain connects TRBV6-6 to TRBJ1-2; no reliable D call. Germline CDR1 reads MNHNY; CDR2 reads SVGAGI (reference sequence). V shed 2 bases and J shed 4 bases, with 11 bases lying between them. The CDR3 runs 14 residues. CDR3 region: CASSYEGISYGYTF. The CDR3 nucleotides are TGTGCCAGCAGTTACGAGGGAATCAGCTATGGCTACACCTTC.

CDR3 nucleotides: TGTGCCAGTACTCGGTCGAAGGGGCCTACCGGGGGGGAGACCCAGTACTTC. This gives the protein CASTRSKGPTGGETQYF. The chain carries TRBV19 and TRBJ2-5, with TRBD2 matching over 7 bases. Germline V gives CDR1 LNHDA, CDR2 SQIVND (reference sequence). Trimming removed 7 bases from V and 5 bases from J; junction bases left unmatched: 19. The CDR3 is 17 amino acids.

The chain recombines TRBV10-3 with TRBJ2-7, with TRBD2 identical over 13 bases. The germline V gene encodes CDR1 ENHRY and CDR2 SYGVKD. V was clipped by 5 bases and J by 0 bases; unmatched bases: 10. The CDR3 runs to 18 residues. This CDR3 reads CAISSGTSGTVPSYEQYF. DNA for the CDR3: TGTGCCATCAGTTCCGGGACTAGCGGGACTGTACCCTCCTACGAGCAGTACTTC.

The rearrangement joins TRBV19 to TRBJ1-1, with a possible D match to TRBD1 (6 bases). Germline V gene sequence: CDR1 LNHDA, CDR2 SQIVND (reference sequence). V was clipped by 5 bases and J by 1 base, with 14 bases between them. There are 15 residues in the CDR3. CDR3 protein: CASSVLGQKNTEAFF. The CDR3, as DNA: TGTGCCAGTAGTGTGCTAGGACAGAAGAACACTGAAGCTTTCTTT.

CDR3 in DNA: TGTGCCAGCAGCCCCCTGGAGGGGAACTATGGCTACACCTTC. Amino acid sequence: CASSPLEGNYGYTF. The V call is TRBV4-2, the J call TRBJ1-2, with D perhaps matching TRBD1 (5 bases). This CDR3 is 14 amino acids long. The V gene lost 4 bases and the J gene lost 2 bases, with 11 bases spanning the gap. CDR1 and CDR2 (germline): LGHNA, YNFKEQ.

The genes are TRBV6-5 and TRBJ1-3; no definite D call. This CDR3 comprises 14 residues. Germline V gene lookup returns CDR1 MNHEY and CDR2 SVGAGI. V lost 6 bases, J lost 0 bases, and 9 bases lay in between. As DNA, the CDR3 is TGTGCCAGCAGCGATTCAGACTCTGGAAACACCATATATTTT. Protein: CASSDSDSGNTIYF.

The rearrangement links TRBV10-3 to TRBJ1-3, with 7 bases aligning to TRBD1. The CDR3 extends over 14 amino acids. The ends lost 7 bases at V and 2 bases at J; junction bases unmatched: 5. The germline V gene has CDR1 ENHRY and CDR2 SYGVKD. The CDR3, as DNA: TGTGCCATCACCGCGGGACAGACTGGAAACACCATATATTTT. It translates to CAITAGQTGNTIYF.

The chain is built from TRBV28 and TRBJ2-7, with D perhaps matching TRBD2 (6 bases). Germline V gene lookup returns CDR1 MDHEN and CDR2 SYDVKM. The V and J ends lost 6 bases and 6 bases respectively, with 18 bases between them. The CDR3 length is 14 residues. Written as DNA, the CDR3 is TGTGCCAGCAGGACCGGGACTGCCTGGCGCGAGCAGTACTTC. Its protein is CASRTGTAWREQYF.

The chain has TRBV11-2 and TRBJ1-4, with 9 bases lining up with TRBD1. The CDR3 is 15 residues long. Germline V CDR1 and CDR2: SGHAT, FQNNGV. The V segment lost 4 bases and the J segment 7 bases; nucleotides outside the gene matches: 7. In DNA form, the CDR3 reads TGTGCCAGCAGCTCAACCGGGACAGGGACTGAAAAACTGTTTTTT. It encodes CASSSTGTGTEKLFF.

The chain couples TRBV7-2 to TRBJ1-2, with 8 bases that match TRBD1. Germline CDR1 and CDR2: SGHTA and FQGNSA. J was trimmed by 8 bases and V by 0 bases; bases with no gene match: 2. The CDR3 is 13 residues long. The CDR3 sequence: CASSLAGTGGYTF. CDR3 nucleotides: TGTGCCAGCAGCTTAGCCGGGACAGGAGGCTACACCTTC.

The J gene is TRBJ1-2, the V gene TRBV30, with a possible D match to TRBD1 (6 bases). The V end was cut by 4 bases, the J end by 5 bases, with 11 bases between. This CDR3 comprises 12 residues. Germline CDR1 GTSNPN, CDR2 SVGIG (reference sequence). The CDR3 DNA sequence: TGTGCCTGGACTACACAGGGATATGGCTACACCTTC. As protein: CAWTTQGYGYTF.

The J gene is TRBJ1-4, the V gene TRBV4-2, with a weak D call TRBD1 (6 bases). This CDR3 has 18 amino acids. Trimming shortened V by 0 bases and J by 8 bases, and 22 bases separated the two germline ends. The germline CDR1 and CDR2 sequences are LGHNA and YNFKEQ. The CDR3 DNA reads TGTGCCAGCAGCCAAGAGCGGGGGCGCGGGTCTTTGGGAGAAAAACTGTTTTTT. This gives the protein CASSQERGRGSLGEKLFF.

The rearrangement uses TRBV7-2 and TRBJ2-1, with D perhaps matching TRBD2 (6 bases). Trimming left V 3 bases short and J 3 bases short, with 12 bases between. From germline, CDR1 is SGHTA and CDR2 FQGNSA. The CDR3 runs to 15 residues. The CDR3 DNA reads TGTGCCAGCAGCTTCGGGGGAGATCTCTACAATGAGCAGTTCTTC. It codes for CASSFGGDLYNEQFF.

The count of this clone is one. The V call is TRBV30, the J call TRBJ2-1; 8 bases match TRBD2. From germline, CDR1 is GTSNPN and CDR2 SVGIG (reference sequence). The junction had 7 bases not matched to a gene; V was cut back by 5 bases and J by 7 bases. This CDR3 has 13 amino acids. CDR3 nucleotides: TGTGCCTGGTCGGGGGGGCCAGGGAATGAGCAGTTCTTC. It is translated as CAWSGGPGNEQFF.

This clone was observed a handful of times. The J gene is TRBJ1-1, the V gene TRBV13, with D uncertain. The V end lost 5 bases, the J end lost 3 bases, and 10 bases lay between the germline ends. The germline V gene encodes CDR1 PRHDT and CDR2 FYEKMQ (reference sequence). The CDR3 is 13 residues long. The CDR3 here is CASSPGGYTEAFF. Written as DNA, the CDR3 is TGTGCCAGCAGCCCGGGTGGGTACACTGAAGCTTTCTTT.

The rearrangement links TRBV19 to TRBJ2-2; a possible D gene is TRBD2 (6 bases). In germline, CDR1 is LNHDA, CDR2 SQIVND (reference sequence). CDR3 length: 16 residues. Trimming removed 1 base from V and 4 bases from J, with 13 bases in between. Here the CDR3 reads CASSIVLVRGTGELFF. The CDR3 nucleotides are TGTGCCAGTAGTATAGTTTTGGTGCGGGGCACCGGGGAGCTGTTTTTT.

This chain connects TRBV10-3 to TRBJ2-3; 12 nucleotides line up with TRBD2. The CDR3 runs 17 residues. The V gene's germline CDR1 is ENHRY and CDR2 SYGVKD. V lost 5 bases, J lost 0 bases, and 6 bases stayed unmatched. The chain's CDR3 is CAISLLAGGSSTDTQYF. The CDR3 DNA reads TGTGCCATCAGTCTGCTAGCGGGGGGGTCCAGCACAGATACGCAGTATTTT.

J is TRBJ1-3 and V is TRBV7-8; no definite D call. V lost 5 bases and J 0 bases, leaving 11 bases between the germline ends. The CDR3 is 15 amino acids. Germline values: CDR1 SGHVS, CDR2 FQNEAQ. This CDR3 reads CASSPRGPSGNTIYF. The CDR3 DNA reads TGTGCCAGCAGCCCCCGGGGTCCCTCTGGAAACACCATATATTTT.